Listed below are T cell receptor beta chains from one sample, sequenced in a study of blood T cell repertoires in COVID-19. Repertoires were generated with immunoSEQ multiplex PCR, while TCRdb's copy carries only in-frame clones and drops some. Among about 140,000 clones listed, around 78% were seen once. The sample comprised peripheral blood. The source is a woman older than 75 with active or convalescent COVID-19. CDR3s leave out the opening cysteine and the closing phenylalanine or tryptophan. Fields, in order: CDR3 protein, V gene, D gene. A D gene is named only where the DNA matches it firmly.

ASSQGEGFEDTEAF | TRBV4-1 | .
ASSYPGQLKLF | TRBV6-6 | .
ASSPRSRRGGGTQY | TRBV3-1/TRBV3-2 | TRBD2
ASGRLGGHEKLF | TRBV6-5 | .
ASSIRINYGYT | TRBV19 | .
ASTGGFSGNTIY | TRBV5-6 | .
AISVDERADNEQF | TRBV10-3 | .
ASSPRTGGRETQY | TRBV18 | TRBD1
ASGGRGGTDTQY | TRBV5-4 | TRBD2
ASSGAQGYNQPQH | TRBV5-5 | .
ASRGIRRNEQF | TRBV7-2 | .
AWSVLPDSPLH | TRBV30 | .
ASSPPPGQTVALH | TRBV4-1 | TRBD1
ASSGGWSGNTIY | TRBV7-2 | .
ASSPRQPPGSRLH | TRBV6-5 | .
ASSFDTGTGGVRNTEAF | TRBV5-5 | TRBD1
SAPAGGPGANVLT | TRBV29-1 | .
ASSPAGSNEQF | TRBV28 | TRBD2
ASSPSFRNTEAF | TRBV18 | .
ASSLGAGYEQY | TRBV12-3/TRBV12-4 | .
ASSPSGGASDTQY | TRBV7-3 | TRBD2
ASSLVGEGGNTIY | TRBV5-1 | .
ASSSTRGSGELF | TRBV6-2/TRBV6-3 | .
ASSSAGATDTQY | TRBV27 | .
ASSLAGGNYEQY | TRBV5-4 | .
ASRVHQNTEAF | TRBV2 | .
ASSTAERVPLH | TRBV5-1 | .
ASSPTIGQGSGNTIY | TRBV27 | TRBD1
ASSLGDRENQPQH | TRBV7-9 | TRBD1
ASRTTPGINEKLF | TRBV19 | .
ASSRQLTDTQY | TRBV12-3/TRBV12-4 | .
ASSQPDRVTEKLF | TRBV4-1 | TRBD1
ASSLGRGRSYNEQF | TRBV27 | TRBD2
ASTEQGLTNEKLF | TRBV6-6 | TRBD1
ASSLAGPTEAF | TRBV7-2 | .
SVVGDSTNEKLF | TRBV29-1 | .
ASWQGDTAPSRSNEQF | TRBV18 | TRBD1
ASSPGLAGGGLAKNIQY | TRBV10-2 | TRBD2
ASSLRLTGGANYGYT | TRBV28 | TRBD1
AISELRVGAGGIFDYEQY | TRBV10-3 | TRBD1
ASSIRTGTGRRDEQY | TRBV19 | TRBD1
ASSLASRGSTDTQY | TRBV5-1 | .
ASSTRGRGLPLH | TRBV19 | TRBD1
ASSYTTGSGGNTIY | TRBV6-6 | TRBD1
ASSTRDREIEEKLF | TRBV28 | TRBD1
ASSARTDRYGYT | TRBV7-2 | .
ASSPTGATEAF | TRBV18 | TRBD1
ASSQEPAQYSGNTIY | TRBV4-1 | .
ASSYRGSATYGYT | TRBV6-5 | .
AWSPLGGATNEKLF | TRBV30 | .
ASTDRGGFGYT | TRBV28 | TRBD1
ASSPQGFGNTIY | TRBV19 | .
ASSQLSYRSYGYT | TRBV7-2 | .
ASSKTGSQPQH | TRBV9 | .
ASSLTGGVGALNEKLF | TRBV5-1 | .
ASSGTVSYEQY | TRBV18 | TRBD1
ASSLARLGYNEQF | TRBV7-2 | .
ASSLAETGTHNEQF | TRBV5-6 | TRBD1
ASSPGTAYNEQF | TRBV6-5 | TRBD1
ASEPETNYGYT | TRBV19 | .